This T cell receptor (beta chain) appears in the sequencing data of a study of molecular identifiers for immune sequencing clone quantification. This clonotype was detected many times. With 4 bases clipped from V and 2 bases from J, the junction kept 5 bases outside the gene matches. Germline loops: CDR1 SGHRS, CDR2 YFSETQ. The CDR3 extends over 14 amino acids. Based on a CD8+CD4-CCR7+CD45RA+ profile, naive CD8 T cells were sorted. Libraries of bulk TCR were made by previously described methods (with listed TCR primers). MiXCR, run by TCRdb on the PCR reads, gives a single entry per CDR3 protein. The profile shows hundreds of thousands of distinct CDR3 sequences, roughly 25% of them singletons.

This TCR derives from a human donor in good health. Some libraries in this study had Jurkat cell RNA spiked in. The V call is TRBV5-1, the J call TRBJ2-7, with TRBD2 identical over 8 bases. Sequenced material: naive CD8+ T cells from blood, with Jurkat cell RNA spiked in. Subset in this sample: FACS-sorted CD8+CD4-CCR7+CD45RA+ naive T cells. CDR3 protein: CASSPGGPPYEQYF. Here the CDR3 DNA reads TGCGCCAGCAGCCCGGGGGGGCCCCCCTACGAGCAGTACTTC.